Below are 24 T cell receptor beta chains sequenced from a single sample in a study of human CD8 memory T cell subsets. Making the TCR beta libraries relied on UMI-labeled 5' RACE. TCRdb derives one entry per CDR3 protein from the 5' RACE reads, leaving out DNA. The table lists 15,000 to 20,000 distinct CDR3 sequences. Sequenced input: CD8+ stem-like memory T cells (TSCM and TCM) sorted from PBMCs. The subset is: stem-like memory CD8 T cells (TSTEM), CCR7+ PD-1- TIGIT-. The receptors come from a human donor in good health.

Measured by frequency, this clonotype is medium-sized. The chain couples TRBV28 to TRBJ2-7; there is no DNA to check the TCRdb D call of TRBD1. The CDR3 contains 16 residues. Germline values: CDR1 MDHEN, CDR2 SYDVKM. The CDR3 here is CASSFRASGGSYEQYF.

This chain uses TRBV4-3 with TRBJ2-7; the TCRdb call, TRBD2, lacks DNA for checking. Germline values: CDR1 LGHNA, CDR2 YSLEER. This CDR3 spans 16 amino acids. CDR3 residues: CASSQDRTGSSYEQYF.

The CDR3 sequence: CASSTSGTLSYEQYF. The chain has TRBV7-9 and TRBJ2-7; TCRdb returns TRBD1, unconfirmable since there is no DNA. The CDR3 covers 15 residues. Germline V gives CDR1 SEHNR, CDR2 FQNEAQ (reference sequence). Supplemented by reference TRBV7-9 and TRBJ2-7, the full variable domain reads DTGVSQNPRHKITKRGQNVTFRCDPISEHNRLYWYRQTLGQGPEFLTYFQNEAQLEKSRLLSDRFSAERPKGSFSTLEIQRTEQGDSAMYLCASSTSGTLSYEQYFGPGTRLTVT.

CDR3 sequence reads: CASSSLAPLTSGVTDTQYF. J is TRBJ2-3 and V is TRBV7-9; the D gene TCRdb calls, TRBD2, cannot be checked with no DNA. The CDR3 runs 19 residues. Germline assignment: CDR1 SEHNR and CDR2 FQNEAQ (reference sequence).

This sequence joins TRBV19 and TRBJ2-7; the D call of TRBD1 rests on TCRdb alone, since no DNA is present to check it. The germline V gene has CDR1 LNHDA and CDR2 SQIVND (reference sequence). The CDR3 spans 14 residues. CDR3 amino acids: CASSSGDRIYEQYF.

The chain joins TRBV27 to TRBJ1-1; there is no DNA to check the TCRdb D call of TRBD1. The CDR3 is 14 amino acids. CDR1 is MNHEY and CDR2 is SMNVEV in the germline V gene (reference sequence). The CDR3 reads CASRLTGQSDEAFF.

The rearrangement uses TRBV7-9 and TRBJ1-2. This CDR3 has 12 residues. Germline CDR1 and CDR2: SEHNR and FQNEAQ (reference sequence). This chain's CDR3 is CASSLGTYGYTF. Full variable domain (outside the CDR3, taken from reference TRBV7-9 and TRBJ1-2): DTGVSQNPRHKITKRGQNVTFRCDPISEHNRLYWYRQTLGQGPEFLTYFQNEAQLEKSRLLSDRFSAERPKGSFSTLEIQRTEQGDSAMYLCASSLGTYGYTFGSGTRLTVV.

V is TRBV27 and J is TRBJ1-2; TCRdb gives TRBD1 as the D gene, but with no DNA this cannot be confirmed. Looked up from germline, CDR1 is MNHEY and CDR2 is SMNVEV (reference sequence). This CDR3 is 16 amino acids long. The CDR3 is CASSSTGAGGLYGYTF.

V usage is TRBV18 and J usage is TRBJ1-5; TCRdb returns TRBD1, unconfirmable since there is no DNA. The CDR3 has 15 amino acids. The V gene's germline CDR1 is KGHSH and CDR2 LQKENI. This CDR3 reads CASSPQDSFKGPQHF.

V and J are TRBV29-1 and TRBJ2-1; TCRdb calls TRBD1, which cannot be checked without DNA. Per germline, CDR1 SQVTM and CDR2 ANQGSEA. This CDR3 has 13 amino acids. The CDR3 sequence is CSVEGRSRAEQFF.

This chain uses TRBV7-9 with TRBJ1-1. The CDR3 spans 15 residues. The germline V gene encodes CDR1 SEHNR and CDR2 FQNEAQ (reference sequence). The CDR3: CASSPRSGWRTEAFF.

This chain joins TRBV21-1 and TRBJ2-7; TCRdb's assignment of TRBD1 cannot be checked, as there is no DNA. TRBV21-1 is designated a pseudogene. The CDR3 length is 14 residues. CDR3 loop: CASSKGRDRYEQYF.

The V and J genes are TRBV7-8 and TRBJ2-3; TCRdb proposes TRBD2, but this gene call is untestable without DNA. This CDR3 is built from 20 residues. CDR1 SGHVS and CDR2 FQNEAQ come from the germline V gene. CDR3 protein: CASSLPTHIGRAGDTDTQYF.

The chain joins TRBV10-3 to TRBJ2-5; the D gene TCRdb calls, TRBD1, cannot be checked with no DNA. Germline CDR1 is ENHRY and CDR2 is SYGVKD. The CDR3 contains 17 residues. The CDR3 region is CAISEQDRGKDQETQYF.

J is TRBJ2-7 and V is TRBV7-9; there is no DNA to check the TCRdb D call of TRBD1. The CDR3 totals 15 residues. Germline V CDR1 and CDR2: SEHNR, FQNEAQ (reference sequence). The chain's CDR3 is CASSLPGLTGYEQYF.

This rearrangement joins TRBV12-3 or TRBV12-4 to TRBJ1-3. This CDR3 comprises 15 residues. The chain's CDR3 is CASSPSRGDGNTIYF.

This chain uses TRBV4-2 with TRBJ1-2. CDR1 and CDR2 (germline): LGHNA, YNFKEQ. The CDR3 loop spans 14 amino acids. The CDR3 here is CASTPWLGDRGYTF.

The chain has TRBV9 and TRBJ2-1; no DNA is available, so the TRBD2 call from TCRdb remains unchecked. This CDR3 spans 16 amino acids. Germline lookup yields CDR1 SGDLS and CDR2 YYNGEE. CDR3 in amino acids: CASSSSRDLPYNEQFF.

V usage is TRBV4-1 and J usage is TRBJ2-5; TCRdb lists TRBD1, though no DNA is available to test this call. Per the germline V gene, CDR1 is MGHRA and CDR2 is YSYEKL. CDR3 length: 16 residues. The CDR3 is CASSQAGQGEQETQYF.

The chain joins TRBV21-1 to TRBJ2-7; TCRdb reports TRBD1, a call that lacks DNA to check it against. TRBV21-1 is tagged as a pseudogene. CDR3 length: 15 amino acids. CDR3 region: CASSTPGTGSYEQYF.

The chain joins TRBV5-6 to TRBJ2-1; TCRdb's assignment of TRBD1 cannot be checked, as there is no DNA. The CDR3 length is 15 residues. Germline V gene sequence: CDR1 SGHDT, CDR2 YYEEEE. The CDR3 spells CASSQGTGGYNEQFF. The variable domain in full, completed from reference TRBV5-6 and TRBJ2-1, reads DAGVTQSPTHLIKTRGQQVTLRCSPKSGHDTVSWYQQALGQGPQFIFQYYEEEERQRGNFPDRFSGHQFPNYSSELNVNALLLGDSALYLCASSQGTGGYNEQFFGPGTRLTVL.

The chain uses TRBV4-1 and TRBJ2-2. From germline, CDR1 is MGHRA and CDR2 YSYEKL. The CDR3 length is 14 residues. CDR3: CASSQWENTGELFF.

The rearrangement uses TRBV7-2 and TRBJ1-2; TCRdb's D gene call, TRBD1, goes unchecked for lack of DNA. Looked up from germline, CDR1 is SGHTA and CDR2 is FQGNSA. CDR3 length: 17 residues. The CDR3 here is CASSLVAGDRVFYGYTF.

The chain joins TRBV5-6 to TRBJ1-2. This CDR3 region has 14 residues. Germline CDR1 SGHDT, CDR2 YYEEEE. CDR3 sequence reads: CASSLELDHYGYTF.